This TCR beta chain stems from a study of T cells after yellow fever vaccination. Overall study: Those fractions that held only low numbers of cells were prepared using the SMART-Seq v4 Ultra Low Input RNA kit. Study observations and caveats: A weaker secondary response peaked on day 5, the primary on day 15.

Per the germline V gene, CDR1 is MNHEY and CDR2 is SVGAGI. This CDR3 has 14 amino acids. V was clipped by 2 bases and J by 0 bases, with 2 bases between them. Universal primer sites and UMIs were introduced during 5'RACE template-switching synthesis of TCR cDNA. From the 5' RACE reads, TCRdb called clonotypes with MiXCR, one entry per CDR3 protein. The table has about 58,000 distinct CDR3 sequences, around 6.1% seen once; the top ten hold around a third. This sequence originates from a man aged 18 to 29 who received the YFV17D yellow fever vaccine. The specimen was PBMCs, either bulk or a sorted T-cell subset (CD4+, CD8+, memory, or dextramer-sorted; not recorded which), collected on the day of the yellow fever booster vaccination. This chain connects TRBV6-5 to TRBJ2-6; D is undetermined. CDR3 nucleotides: TGTGCCAGCAGTTACAGCTCTGGGGCCAACGTCCTGACTTTC. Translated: CASSYSSGANVLTF.